The 12 T cell receptor beta chains given below trace back to one sample, sequenced in a study of T cell responses to AZD1222 COVID-19 vaccine. Clones were sequenced by immunoSEQ multiplex PCR, and TCRdb holds only the in-frame ones, with some missing. In the table there are 140,000 or so clones, 89% of which are singletons. The source material was peripheral blood, sampled on day 0 of AZD1222 vaccination. These receptors came from an adult in good health.

This chain joins TRBV18 and TRBJ1-1; D gene unclear. CDR3 length: 11 residues. Germline V CDR1 and CDR2: KGHSH, LQKENI. Trimming took 5 bases from V and 5 from J, leaving 6 bases between them. CDR3 in amino acids: CASSEDTEAFF. DNA of the CDR3: TGTGCCAGCTCAGAGGATACTGAAGCTTTCTTT.

The rearrangement uses TRBV18 and TRBJ1-1; TRBD1 is a possible D gene (5 bases). V dropped 2 bases and J dropped 2 bases, with 9 bases sitting between them. The germline gives CDR1 KGHSH, CDR2 LQKENI. The CDR3 runs to 14 residues. DNA for the CDR3: TGTGCCAGCTCACCAGGCAGGGAAAACACTGAAGCTTTCTTT. Amino acid sequence: CASSPGRENTEAFF.

The chain links TRBV28 to TRBJ2-1; 9 bases map to TRBD1. The CDR3 totals 20 residues. With V trimmed by 3 bases and J by 3 bases, 18 bases remained unmatched. The germline CDR1 and CDR2 sequences are MDHEN and SYDVKM. The CDR3 loop is CASSFTSTMTGTGNYNEQFF. The CDR3 nucleotides are TGTGCCAGCAGTTTTACCTCCACGATGACCGGGACAGGGAACTACAATGAGCAGTTCTTC.

Concerning this clone itself: Sequence at one end of the junction differs from germline and may be a read error. J is TRBJ2-2 and V is TRBV4-1, with a weak D call TRBD1 (6 bases). This CDR3 comprises 16 residues. Per the germline V gene, CDR1 is MGHRA and CDR2 is YSYEKL. CDR3 sequence reads: CASRQVPRGGTGELFF. In DNA form, the CDR3 reads TGCGCCAGCAGACAAGTACCTAGAGGGGGCACCGGGGAGCTGTTTTTT.

This chain joins TRBV6-5 and TRBJ1-5; D uncertain. The CDR3 has 16 residues. V was shortened by 0 bases and J by 6 bases, with 15 bases between the two germline ends. Germline lookup yields CDR1 MNHEY and CDR2 SVGAGI. The CDR3 sequence: CASSYSASPGIQPQHF. For the CDR3, the DNA is TGTGCCAGCAGTTACTCGGCCAGCCCCGGGATTCAGCCCCAGCATTTT.

V and J are TRBV19 and TRBJ2-1, with 8 bases that match TRBD1. The CDR3 extends over 20 amino acids. CDR1 is LNHDA and CDR2 is SQIVND in the germline V gene (reference sequence). V dropped 6 bases and J dropped 1; count of bases not matched to a gene: 20. CDR3 residues: CASSLLSDRGNYWSYNEQFF. CDR3 sequence (DNA): TGTGCCAGTAGCCTACTCTCAGACAGGGGAAATTATTGGTCCTACAATGAGCAGTTCTTC.

The V call is TRBV28, the J call TRBJ1-2, with 9 bases fitting TRBD1. The length of the CDR3 is 14 residues. V shed 7 bases, J shed 3 bases, and the junction held 6 bases outside the gene matches. Germline assignment: CDR1 MDHEN and CDR2 SYDVKM. This CDR3 reads CASKPGQGDYGYTF. CDR3 bases: TGTGCCAGCAAACCGGGACAGGGTGACTATGGCTACACCTTC.

The chain uses TRBV7-6 and TRBJ2-3; D perhaps matches TRBD2 (6 bases). The CDR3 totals 16 residues. The V end lost 1 base, the J end lost 3 bases, and 14 bases lay between the germline ends. Germline V gene sequence: CDR1 SGHVS, CDR2 FNYEAQ. CDR3 in amino acids: CASSLVRRGGTDTQYF. CDR3 nucleotides: TGTGCCAGCAGCTTAGTTCGGAGGGGAGGAACAGATACGCAGTATTTT. The entire variable domain, with the rest obtained from reference TRBV7-6 and TRBJ2-3, is as follows: GAGVSQSPRYKVTKRGQDVALRCDPISGHVSLYWYRQALGQGPEFLTYFNYEAQQDKSGLPNDRFSAERPEGSISTLTIQRTEQRDSAMYRCASSLVRRGGTDTQYFGPGTRLTVL.

The CDR3 spells CASSLAVAGGPGEQYF. Here the CDR3 DNA reads TGCGCCAGCAGCTTGGCCGTTGCGGGGGGGCCTGGCGAGCAGTACTTC. This chain uses TRBV5-1 with TRBJ2-7; TRBD2 agrees at 9 bases. CDR3 length equals 16 residues. Germline CDR1 and CDR2: SGHRS and YFSETQ. The V gene end was trimmed by 0 bases and the J gene end by 6 bases; junction bases not matched to a gene: 10.

The V call is TRBV19, the J call TRBJ2-3; 7 bases map to TRBD1. This CDR3 is built from 16 residues. V was pared by 2 bases and J by 0 bases, with 5 bases of the junction left unmatched. Germline V gene sequence: CDR1 LNHDA, CDR2 SQIVND (reference sequence). In nucleotides, the CDR3 is TGTGCCAGTAGTATAATTGGGACAGCCAGCACAGATACGCAGTATTTT. This sequence encodes CASSIIGTASTDTQYF.

V usage is TRBV6-5 and J usage is TRBJ2-5; tentative D call: TRBD2 (6 bases). With 4 bases removed from V and 7 bases from J, the gap between germline ends came to 10 bases. Germline CDR1 reads MNHEY; CDR2 reads SVGAGI. The CDR3 extends over 12 amino acids. CDR3 region: CASSWGVGTQYF. The DNA for the CDR3 is TGTGCCAGCAGTTGGGGGGTCGGGACCCAGTACTTC.

The chain joins TRBV10-3 to TRBJ2-1, with 16 bases matching TRBD2. Germline CDR1 and CDR2: ENHRY and SYGVKD. The CDR3 has 14 amino acids. Unmatched junction bases numbered 3, after V lost 6 bases and J lost 10 bases. The CDR3 region is CAIRPGLAGGEQFF. The CDR3 DNA reads TGTGCCATCAGGCCGGGACTAGCGGGAGGGGAGCAGTTCTTC.